The 10 T cell receptor beta chains reported below all come from one sample, sequenced in a study of blood T cells in healthy people across ages. Then a second PCR, running about 6 to 12 cycles, was carried out with a sample-barcoded 5' primer and a J-beta primer mix. TCRdb ran MiXCR on the 5' RACE reads and lists one entry per CDR3 protein. The sample records roughly 1,800,000 distinct CDR3 sequences, 49% being singletons. The specimen sequenced was blood. All receptors derive from a woman aged 40 to 50 in good health.

This clonotype occurred a few times. This sequence joins TRBV7-3 and TRBJ1-2; D is perhaps TRBD1 (6 bases). Looked up from germline, CDR1 is SGHTA and CDR2 is FQGTGA. V lost 0 bases to trimming and J lost 0 bases, with 14 bases between them. This CDR3 comprises 17 residues. The chain's CDR3 is CASSLTGGQTTNYGYTF. In nucleotides, the CDR3 is TGTGCCAGCAGCTTAACCGGAGGACAGACTACTAACTATGGCTACACCTTC.

The chain couples TRBV13 to TRBJ2-4; 14 bases map to TRBD2. The CDR3 contains 16 residues. Per the germline V gene, CDR1 is PRHDT and CDR2 is FYEKMQ (reference sequence). Trimming at V came to 6 bases and at J to 5 bases, leaving 6 bases not matched to a gene. CDR3 nucleotide sequence: TGTGCCAGCAGTAGAGGGACTAGCGGGGGCGAAAACATTCAGTACTTC. Its protein is CASSRGTSGGENIQYF.

The chain combines TRBV20-1 with TRBJ1-1; D is undetermined. Germline assignment: CDR1 DFQATT and CDR2 SNEGSKA (reference sequence). The CDR3 has 15 residues. Trimming shortened V by 5 bases and J by 1 base, and 17 bases separated the two germline ends. The CDR3 DNA follows: TGCAGTGCTCCCCGCAGAGAACTGACGAACACTGAAGCTTTCTTT. Amino acid sequence: CSAPRRELTNTEAFF.

The count of this clonotype is one. This sequence joins TRBV5-1 and TRBJ1-2; D perhaps matches TRBD1 (5 bases). The length of the CDR3 is 18 residues. Germline V gene sequence: CDR1 SGHRS, CDR2 YFSETQ. Trimming cost V 1 base and J 5 bases, with 24 bases left between them. The CDR3 DNA sequence: TGCGCCAGCAGCTTGCCCCCAGGGAGGGTGGATCCGATATATGGCTACACCTTC. It yields the protein CASSLPPGRVDPIYGYTF.

This clonotype was picked up a small number of times. This rearrangement joins TRBV6-5 to TRBJ1-2, with D perhaps matching TRBD1 (6 bases). This CDR3 region has 13 residues. Germline V gene lookup returns CDR1 MNHEY and CDR2 SVGAGI. The ends were cut back, 6 bases at V and 4 bases at J, with 12 bases in the middle. CDR3 region: CASRGARIYGYTF. The DNA for the CDR3 is TGTGCCAGCAGGGGGGCCCGAATCTATGGCTACACCTTC.

CDR3 in DNA: TGTGCCAGCAGTCATCCGGGACGCTACGAGCAGTTCTTC. This gives the protein CASSHPGRYEQFF. The chain uses TRBV27 and TRBJ2-1; D may match TRBD1 or TRBD2 (5 bases each). CDR3 length: 13 residues. From germline, CDR1 is MNHEY and CDR2 SMNVEV (reference sequence). Trimming shortened V by 5 bases and J by 10 bases, and 15 bases separated the two germline ends.

In this sample, this clonotype turned up a few times. This chain links TRBV4-3 with TRBJ2-5; 7 positions agree with TRBD1. Germline CDR1 and CDR2: LGHNA and YSLEER. V gave up 0 bases and J gave up 5 bases; unmatched junction bases: 6. This CDR3 has 15 amino acids. The CDR3 nucleotides read TGCGCCAGCAGCCAAGATAACGACAGGGATGAGACCCAGTACTTC. Translating it yields CASSQDNDRDETQYF.

The chain joins TRBV28 to TRBJ1-2, with D possibly TRBD1 on 6 matching bases. In germline, CDR1 is MDHEN, CDR2 SYDVKM. CDR3 length: 15 residues. The V end lost 6 bases, the J end lost 7 bases, and 21 bases lay between the germline ends. The CDR3 sequence is CASSNPAGQRGGYTF. The CDR3 nucleotides read TGTGCCAGCAGCAATCCAGCCGGACAGCGCGGTGGCTACACCTTC.

The rearrangement links TRBV12-3 or TRBV12-4 to TRBJ2-7; possible D gene TRBD1, 6 bases. This CDR3 spans 15 amino acids. V dropped 5 bases and J dropped 3 bases, with 17 bases sitting between them. In DNA form, the CDR3 reads TGTGCCAGCAGTCCAACGGGACACTCGAACTACGAGCAGTACTTC. This sequence encodes CASSPTGHSNYEQYF.

This chain connects TRBV4-1 to TRBJ1-4; 7 nucleotides align to TRBD1. The germline V gene has CDR1 MGHRA and CDR2 YSYEKL. The V gene end was trimmed by 5 bases and the J gene end by 7 bases; junction bases not matched to a gene: 7. CDR3 length: 14 amino acids. The CDR3, as DNA: TGCGCCAGCAGCAACACAGGGGTTGCTGAAAAACTGTTTTTT. Its protein product is CASSNTGVAEKLFF.